This TCR beta chain was profiled in a study of cytomegalovirus exposure and HLA in healthy donors. PCR was performed using 60 Vbeta and 13 Jbeta primers. Sequencing used immunoSEQ multiplex PCR; TCRdb keeps in-frame clones, though not all of them. Of some 52,000 clones in the sample, 60% to 75% were seen once. Germline CDR1 reads SQVTM; CDR2 reads ANQGSEA. CDR3 length: 12 amino acids. Trimming stripped 4 bases from V and 1 base from J, with 7 bases between. The sequenced sample consisted of PBMCs. The rearrangement joins TRBV29-1 to TRBJ1-1; the D is unclear. This TCR came from a woman in her fifties or sixties in good health and CMV-seronegative. CDR3 amino acids: CSVVDTNTEAFF. In DNA form, the CDR3 reads TGCAGCGTTGTCGACACGAACACTGAAGCTTTCTTT.